Listed below are T cell receptor beta chains from one sample, sequenced in a study of T cell responses to AZD1222 COVID-19 vaccine. The protocol was immunoSEQ multiplex PCR, while the TCRdb copy is restricted to in-frame clones and leaves out a portion. The table records about 100,000 clones, about 85% of them present only once. The sequencing used peripheral blood, collected on day 0 of AZD1222 vaccination. These receptors all come from an adult in good health. The CDR3 runs from the conserved cysteine through the conserved F or W. A D gene is named only where the DNA matches it firmly. Where a row states a size, it is once, few, many or the class of an expanded clone; other rows omit it.

TRBV7-2	-	TRBJ1-3	-	TGTGCCAGCAGCTTACAGGGGTTCACTGGAAACACCATATATTTT	CASSLQGFTGNTIYF
TRBV9	-	TRBJ2-1	few	TGTGCCAGCAGCGTAGACGTAGGCGGGTCTACCTACAATGAGCAGTTCTTC	CASSVDVGGSTYNEQFF
TRBV3-1/TRBV3-2	-	TRBJ2-2	once	TGTGCCAGCAGCCAGGGGGTGAACACCGGGGAGCTGTTTTTT	CASSQGVNTGELFF
TRBV7-9	TRBD1	TRBJ2-1	once	TGTGCCAGCAGCTTAGACCCAGGGGGCCACAATGAGCAGTTCTTC	CASSLDPGGHNEQFF
TRBV10-1	TRBD2	TRBJ2-3	-	TGCGCCAGCAGTGAGGGGCTAGCGGGACGCACAGATACGCAGTATTTT	CASSEGLAGRTDTQYF
TRBV29-1	-	TRBJ2-7	-	TGCAGCGTTGATAAAGGGACCCGCGAGCAGTACTTC	CSVDKGTREQYF
TRBV7-9	TRBD1	TRBJ1-5	few	TGTGCCAGCAGCTTAGGACAGGGGGGTCAGCCCCAGCATTTT	CASSLGQGGQPQHF
TRBV6-6	TRBD2	TRBJ2-3	few	TGTGCCAGCAGTCGGACTAGCGGGAGTTCTCGGGCTAGCACAGATACGCAGTATTTT	CASSRTSGSSRASTDTQYF
TRBV10-1	-	TRBJ1-2	few	TGCGCCAGCAGTGAGTCGAGTGACAGCTTCTATGGCTACACCTTC	CASSESSDSFYGYTF
TRBV7-2	-	TRBJ1-5	-	TGTGCCAGCAGCTTAGAGCGAACGAATCAGCCCCAGCATTTT	CASSLERTNQPQHF
TRBV6-2/TRBV6-3	TRBD2	TRBJ2-1	once	TGTGCCAGCAGTGGCCTAGCGGGAGTCTCCCTTTACAATGAGCAGTTCTTC	CASSGLAGVSLYNEQFF